Shown below are 2 T cell receptor beta chains from a single sample sequenced in a study of beta chain features in type 1 diabetes. Sequencing targeted expressed TCRB transcripts, as all isolated RNA had been reverse transcribed. Generated by immunoSEQ multiplex PCR, the TCRdb table keeps only in-frame clones and is missing some. The repertoire holds about 230,000 clones, with 9.6% as singletons. What was sequenced was naive CD4+ T cells from blood. The receptors stem from a woman aged 18-29 years in good health.

This clone was observed a handful of times. V is TRBV5-6 and J is TRBJ1-2, with D maybe TRBD1 (6 bases). The CDR3 covers 13 residues. V was clipped by 4 bases and J by 1 base, with 8 bases between them. Germline CDR1 is SGHDT and CDR2 is YYEEEE. CDR3 nucleotide sequence: TGTGCCAGCAGCCCGGACAGTAACTATGGCTACACCTTC. It encodes CASSPDSNYGYTF.

This chain connects TRBV7-9 to TRBJ1-5; D is unclear. V dropped 5 bases and J dropped 0 bases, with 14 bases sitting between them. There are 16 residues in the CDR3. In germline, CDR1 is SEHNR, CDR2 FQNEAQ (reference sequence). The CDR3, as DNA: TGTGCCAGCAGCAGAGGACTGGACCTTAGCAATCAGCCCCAGCATTTT. Amino acids: CASSRGLDLSNQPQHF.